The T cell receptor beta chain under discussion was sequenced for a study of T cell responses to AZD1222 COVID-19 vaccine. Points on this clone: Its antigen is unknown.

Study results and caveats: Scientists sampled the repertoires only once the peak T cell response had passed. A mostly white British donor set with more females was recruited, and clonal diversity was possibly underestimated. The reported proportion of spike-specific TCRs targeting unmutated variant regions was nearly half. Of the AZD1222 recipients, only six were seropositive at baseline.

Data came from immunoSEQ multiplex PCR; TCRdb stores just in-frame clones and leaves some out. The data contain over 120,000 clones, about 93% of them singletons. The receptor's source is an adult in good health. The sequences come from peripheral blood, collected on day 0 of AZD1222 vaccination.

CDR3 region: CASSLVLAGVNGYNEQFF. Here the CDR3 DNA reads TGTGCCAGCAGTTTGGTGCTAGCGGGAGTCAATGGGTACAATGAGCAGTTCTTC. The chain carries TRBV28 and TRBJ2-1, with 10 nucleotides matching TRBD2. Germline values: CDR1 MDHEN, CDR2 SYDVKM. The V gene end was trimmed by 3 bases and the J gene end by 4 bases; junction bases not matched to a gene: 12. CDR3 length equals 18 residues.